This passage covers 17 T cell receptor beta chains from one sample sequenced in a study of somatic mutations in cytotoxic T cells in rheumatoid arthritis. Using immunoSEQ multiplex PCR, the repertoire was profiled, and TCRdb retains in-frame clones only, with some absent. The sample shows about 11,000 clones, 70% to 80% of them seen only once. Material for sequencing was CD8+ T cells sorted from blood. These receptors were obtained from a middle-aged woman in good health.

The rearrangement links TRBV9 to TRBJ2-3; D possibly corresponds to TRBD2 (6 bases). Trimming pared 6 bases from V and 2 bases from J, leaving 19 bases between. CDR1 and CDR2 (germline): SGDLS, YYNGEE. The CDR3 runs 16 residues. This chain's CDR3 is CASTEFPGLSTDTQYF. In DNA, the CDR3 is TGTGCCAGCACCGAATTTCCGGGACTGTCCACAGATACGCAGTATTTT. Variable domain in full (rest from reference TRBV9 and TRBJ2-3): DSGVTQTPKHLITATGQRVTLRCSPRSGDLSVYWYQQSLDQGLQFLIQYYNGEERAKGNILERFSAQQFPDLHSELNLSSLELGDSALYFCASTEFPGLSTDTQYFGPGTRLTVL.

This clone was detected once. The chain has TRBV5-5 and TRBJ1-1; no firm D call. Trimming removed 2 bases at V and 1 base at J, with 6 bases between. CDR1 is SGHKS and CDR2 is YYEKEE in the germline V gene (reference sequence). The CDR3 is made up of 13 amino acids. The CDR3 loop is CASSFSENTEAFF. Here the CDR3 DNA reads TGTGCCAGCAGCTTCTCAGAGAACACTGAAGCTTTCTTT.

This clone was observed a few times. V gene TRBV6-4 combines with J gene TRBJ2-3; 9 nucleotides align to TRBD2. CDR1 MRHNA and CDR2 SNTAGT come from the germline V gene. The CDR3 length is 16 residues. The V segment lost 0 bases and the J segment 2 bases; nucleotides outside the gene matches: 3. The CDR3 coding sequence is TGTGCCAGCAGTGACTCTGCGGGAGGGGTCACAGATACGCAGTATTTT. Residues: CASSDSAGGVTDTQYF.

The chain has TRBV30 and TRBJ1-1; D is uncertain. The CDR3 is 12 amino acids. Germline CDR1 GTSNPN, CDR2 SVGIG (reference sequence). Trimming pared 4 bases from V and 0 bases from J, leaving 6 bases between. The DNA for the CDR3 is TGTGCCTGGAAAACGGTGAACACTGAAGCTTTCTTT. Its protein product is CAWKTVNTEAFF. The full variable domain, in which reference TRBV30 and TRBJ1-1 provide the parts outside the CDR3, is SQTIHQWPATLVQPVGSPLSLECTVEGTSNPNLYWYRQAAGRGLQLLFYSVGIGQISSEVPQNLSASRPQDRQFILSSKKLLLSDSGFYLCAWKTVNTEAFFGQGTRLTVV.

This chain links TRBV5-6 with TRBJ1-6; no definite D call. The germline gives CDR1 SGHDT, CDR2 YYEEEE. V was shortened by 1 base and J by 3 bases, with 8 bases between the two germline ends. This CDR3 spans 15 amino acids. CDR3 sequence reads: CASSLSGIYNSPLHF. The CDR3 coding sequence is TGTGCCAGCAGCTTGTCAGGCATCTATAATTCACCCCTCCACTTT.

The chain joins TRBV4-2 to TRBJ2-2; TRBD1 aligns across 7 bases. This CDR3 has 16 amino acids. V shed 4 bases and J 4 bases; nucleotides not matched to a gene: 9. The germline V gene has CDR1 LGHNA and CDR2 YNFKEQ. Written as DNA, the CDR3 is TGTGCCAGCAGCCCAGAAGGACAGGCTTTCACCGGGGAGCTGTTTTTT. Protein sequence: CASSPEGQAFTGELFF.

J is TRBJ1-2 and V is TRBV29-1; D gene unclear. This CDR3 region has 12 residues. Trimming took off 3 bases at V and 1 base at J, with 6 bases between the two ends. CDR1 is SQVTM and CDR2 is ANQGSEA in the germline V gene. CDR3 protein: CSVEASNYGYTF. The CDR3 DNA reads as TGCAGCGTTGAGGCCAGTAACTATGGCTACACCTTC.

In its sample, this clone was seen a few times. The rearrangement uses TRBV29-1 and TRBJ2-7; TRBD2 matches at 10 bases. This CDR3 is 16 amino acids long. Trimming took 6 bases from V and 4 from J; bases not matched to a gene: 15. Per the germline V gene, CDR1 is SQVTM and CDR2 is ANQGSEA. The CDR3 reads CSVSEGVAGGGYEQYF. The CDR3, as DNA: TGCAGCGTATCCGAGGGGGTAGCGGGAGGAGGATACGAGCAGTACTTC.

This rearrangement joins TRBV19 to TRBJ2-7; possible D gene TRBD2, 5 bases. Per the germline V gene, CDR1 is LNHDA and CDR2 is SQIVND (reference sequence). Trimming cost V 5 bases and J 6 bases, with 14 bases left between them. CDR3 length: 13 amino acids. The CDR3 region has the DNA TGTGCCAGTAGTCCTAGATTCGGAGGCGAGCAGTACGTC. Its translation is CASSPRFGGEQYV.

This chain links TRBV9 with TRBJ2-7; D possibly corresponds to TRBD2 (5 bases). The V and J ends lost 4 bases and 2 bases respectively, with 16 bases between them. This CDR3 contains 15 residues. Germline CDR1 SGDLS, CDR2 YYNGEE. The chain's CDR3 is CASSPAAGPAYEQYF. DNA for the CDR3: TGTGCCAGCAGCCCGGCCGCGGGTCCAGCCTACGAGCAGTACTTC.

The chain combines TRBV11-3 with TRBJ2-3, with TRBD1 identical over 9 bases. The germline gives CDR1 SGHNT, CDR2 YENEEA. The CDR3 loop spans 15 amino acids. V lost 5 bases, J lost 4 bases, and 7 bases stayed unmatched. CDR3 in amino acids: CASSQGQGTADTQYF. DNA of the CDR3: TGTGCCAGCAGCCAGGGACAGGGAACGGCAGATACGCAGTATTTT.

The V gene is TRBV29-1, the J gene TRBJ2-5; weak D call: TRBD1 (6 bases). Per germline, CDR1 SQVTM and CDR2 ANQGSEA. Trimming removed 0 bases from V and 5 bases from J, with 13 bases in between. The length of the CDR3 is 14 residues. The CDR3 DNA reads as TGCAGCGTTGAAGACTTACAGGGCGAGGAGACCCAGTACTTC. Translating it yields CSVEDLQGEETQYF.

This chain joins TRBV5-1 and TRBJ2-2; possibly TRBD2 for D (5 bases). CDR1 is SGHRS, CDR2 YFSETQ, per germline. This CDR3 spans 15 amino acids. Trimming left V 0 bases short and J 7 bases short, with 13 bases between. The CDR3 bases are TGCGCCAGCAGCTTGGAGGGCCGGGGTATCGGGGAGCTGTTTTTT. This codes for CASSLEGRGIGELFF.

In its sample, this clone was seen once. The chain combines TRBV9 with TRBJ2-1; D remains ambiguous. V gave up 3 bases and J gave up 2 bases, with 12 bases separating them. This CDR3 is built from 15 residues. The germline V gene encodes CDR1 SGDLS and CDR2 YYNGEE. CDR3 amino acids: CASSASGGAYNEQFF. The DNA of the CDR3 is TGTGCCAGCAGCGCCTCGGGTGGAGCCTACAATGAGCAGTTCTTC. Filled out from reference TRBV9 and TRBJ2-1, the complete variable domain reads DSGVTQTPKHLITATGQRVTLRCSPRSGDLSVYWYQQSLDQGLQFLIQYYNGEERAKGNILERFSAQQFPDLHSELNLSSLELGDSALYFCASSASGGAYNEQFFGPGTRLTVL.

CDR3 sequence reads: CASRTGPETQYF. The CDR3 region has the DNA TGTGCCAGCAGGACAGGGCCAGAGACCCAGTACTTC. The chain carries TRBV27 and TRBJ2-5, with TRBD1 matching over 7 bases. The CDR3 extends over 12 amino acids. Germline values: CDR1 MNHEY, CDR2 SMNVEV (reference sequence). V trimming: 6 bases; J trimming: 4 bases; junction bases outside the gene matches: 2.

The chain uses TRBV5-1 and TRBJ2-1; perhaps TRBD1 as D (6 bases). Germline CDR1 SGHRS, CDR2 YFSETQ. The CDR3 spans 14 residues. V lost 4 bases to trimming and J lost 10 bases, with 18 bases between them. This chain's CDR3 is CASSIRDKLYEQFF. The CDR3 bases are TGCGCCAGCAGCATCCGGGACAAGCTATACGAGCAGTTCTTC.

This clone has just a few counts. V usage is TRBV4-2 and J usage is TRBJ1-4; a possible D gene is TRBD1 (5 bases). V dropped 6 bases and J dropped 7 bases, with 12 bases sitting between them. CDR1 is LGHNA and CDR2 is YNFKEQ in the germline V gene. The CDR3 length is 13 residues. In nucleotides, the CDR3 is TGTGCCAGCAGGGGGCAGGGCGGTGAAAAACTGTTTTTT. Translating it yields CASRGQGGEKLFF.